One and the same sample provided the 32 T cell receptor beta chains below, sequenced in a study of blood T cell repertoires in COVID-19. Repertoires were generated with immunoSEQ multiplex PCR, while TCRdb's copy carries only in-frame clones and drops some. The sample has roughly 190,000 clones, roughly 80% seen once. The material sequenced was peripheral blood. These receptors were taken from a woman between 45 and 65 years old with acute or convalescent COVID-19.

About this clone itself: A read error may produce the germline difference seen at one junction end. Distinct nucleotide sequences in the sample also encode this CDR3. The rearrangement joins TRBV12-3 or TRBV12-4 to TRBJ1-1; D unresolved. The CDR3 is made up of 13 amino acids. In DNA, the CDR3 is TGTGCCAGCACCTATAGCAGTTTTGCTGAAGCCTTCTTT. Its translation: CASTYSSFAEAFF.

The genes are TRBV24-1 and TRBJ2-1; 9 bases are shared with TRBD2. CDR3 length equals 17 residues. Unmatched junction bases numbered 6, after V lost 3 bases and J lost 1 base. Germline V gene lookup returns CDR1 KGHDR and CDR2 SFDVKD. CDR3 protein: CATSDLKTSGSYNEQFF. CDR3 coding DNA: TGTGCCACCAGTGATCTGAAGACTAGCGGATCCTACAATGAGCAGTTCTTC.

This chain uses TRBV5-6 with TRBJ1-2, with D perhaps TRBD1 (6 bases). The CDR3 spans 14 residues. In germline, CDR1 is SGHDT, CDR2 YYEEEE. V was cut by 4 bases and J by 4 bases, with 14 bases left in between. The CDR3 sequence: CASSLADRSYGYTF. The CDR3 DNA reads TGTGCCAGCAGCCTGGCAGACAGGAGCTATGGCTACACCTTC.

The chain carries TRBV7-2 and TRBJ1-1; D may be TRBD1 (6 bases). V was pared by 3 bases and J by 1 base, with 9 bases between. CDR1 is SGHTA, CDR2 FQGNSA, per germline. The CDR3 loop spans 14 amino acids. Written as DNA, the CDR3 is TGTGCCAGCAGCTTTCGACAGGCGAACACTGAAGCTTTCTTT. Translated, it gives CASSFRQANTEAFF.

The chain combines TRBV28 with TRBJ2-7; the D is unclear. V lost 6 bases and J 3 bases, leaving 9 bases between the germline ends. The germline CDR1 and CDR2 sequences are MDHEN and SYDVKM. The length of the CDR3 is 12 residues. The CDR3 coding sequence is TGTGCCAGCAGACATGACTTCTACGAGCAGTACTTC. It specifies CASRHDFYEQYF.

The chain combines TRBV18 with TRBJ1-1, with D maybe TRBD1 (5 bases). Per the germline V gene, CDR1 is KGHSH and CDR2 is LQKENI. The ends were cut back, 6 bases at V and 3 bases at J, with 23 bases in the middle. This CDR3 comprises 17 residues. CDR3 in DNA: TGTGCCAGCTCCCCTAAAATTAACAGGAACCGGGACACTGAAGCTTTCTTT. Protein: CASSPKINRNRDTEAFF.

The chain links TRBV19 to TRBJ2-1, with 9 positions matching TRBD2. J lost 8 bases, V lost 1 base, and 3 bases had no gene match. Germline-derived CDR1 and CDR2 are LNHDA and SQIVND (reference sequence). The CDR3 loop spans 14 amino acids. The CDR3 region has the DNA TGTGCCAGTAGTATAGTAGCGGGGGCCGATGAGCAGTTCTTC. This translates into CASSIVAGADEQFF.

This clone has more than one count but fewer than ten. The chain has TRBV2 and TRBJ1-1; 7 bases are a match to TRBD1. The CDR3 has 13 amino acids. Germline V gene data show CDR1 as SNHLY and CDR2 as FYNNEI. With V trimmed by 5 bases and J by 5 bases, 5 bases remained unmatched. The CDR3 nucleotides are TGTGCCAGCAGTTACAGGGGTAGTACTGAAGCTTTCTTT. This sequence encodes CASSYRGSTEAFF. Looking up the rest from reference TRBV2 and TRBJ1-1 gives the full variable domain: EPEVTQTPSHQVTQMGQEVILRCVPISNHLYFYWYRQILGQKVEFLVSFYNNEISEKSEIFDDQFSVERPDGSNFTLKIRSTKLEDSAMYFCASSYRGSTEAFFGQGTRLTVV.

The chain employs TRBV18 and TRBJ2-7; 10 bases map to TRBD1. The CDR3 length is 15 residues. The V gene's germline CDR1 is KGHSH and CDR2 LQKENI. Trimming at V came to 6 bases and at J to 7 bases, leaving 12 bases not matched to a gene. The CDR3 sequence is CASSLPGQGVGEQYF. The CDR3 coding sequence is TGTGCCAGCTCCCTGCCCGGACAGGGGGTGGGGGAGCAGTACTTC.

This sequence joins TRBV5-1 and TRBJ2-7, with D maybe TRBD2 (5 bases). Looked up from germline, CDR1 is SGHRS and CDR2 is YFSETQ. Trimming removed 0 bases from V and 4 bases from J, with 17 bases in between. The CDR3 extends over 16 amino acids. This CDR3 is CASSLGLVATGYEQYF. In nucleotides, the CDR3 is TGCGCCAGCAGCTTGGGTCTGGTGGCGACGGGATACGAGCAGTACTTC.

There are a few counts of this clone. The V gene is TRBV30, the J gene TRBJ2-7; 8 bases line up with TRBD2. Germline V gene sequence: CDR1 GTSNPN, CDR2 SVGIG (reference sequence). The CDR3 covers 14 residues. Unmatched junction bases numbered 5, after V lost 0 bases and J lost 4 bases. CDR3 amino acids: CAWSVRGRRYEQYF. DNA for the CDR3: TGTGCCTGGAGTGTACGCGGGAGGCGTTACGAGCAGTACTTC.

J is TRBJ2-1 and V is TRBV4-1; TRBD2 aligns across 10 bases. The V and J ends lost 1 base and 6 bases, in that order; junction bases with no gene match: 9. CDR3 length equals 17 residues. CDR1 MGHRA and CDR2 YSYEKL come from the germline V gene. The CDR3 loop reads CASSQVELASGSNEQFF. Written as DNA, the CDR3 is TGCGCCAGCAGCCAAGTGGAGCTCGCTAGCGGGAGCAATGAGCAGTTCTTC.

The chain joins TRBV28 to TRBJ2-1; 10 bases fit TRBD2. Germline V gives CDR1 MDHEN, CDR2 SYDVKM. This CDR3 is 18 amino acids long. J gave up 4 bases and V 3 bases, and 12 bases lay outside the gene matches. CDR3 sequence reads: CASSFNKRVLAGYNEQFF. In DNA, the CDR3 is TGTGCCAGCAGTTTTAATAAGAGGGTACTAGCGGGGTACAATGAGCAGTTCTTC. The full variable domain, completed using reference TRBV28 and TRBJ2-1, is DVKVTQSSRYLVKRTGEKVFLECVQDMDHENMFWYRQDPGLGLRLIYFSYDVKMKEKGDIPEGYSVSREKKERFSLILESASTNQTSMYLCASSFNKRVLAGYNEQFFGPGTRLTVL.

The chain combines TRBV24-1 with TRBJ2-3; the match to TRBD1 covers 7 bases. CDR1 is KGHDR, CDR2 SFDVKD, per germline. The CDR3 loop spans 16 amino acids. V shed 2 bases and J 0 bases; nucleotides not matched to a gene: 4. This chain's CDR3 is CATSDWAGGSTDTQYF. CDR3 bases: TGTGCCACCAGTGATTGGGCAGGGGGAAGCACAGATACGCAGTATTTT.

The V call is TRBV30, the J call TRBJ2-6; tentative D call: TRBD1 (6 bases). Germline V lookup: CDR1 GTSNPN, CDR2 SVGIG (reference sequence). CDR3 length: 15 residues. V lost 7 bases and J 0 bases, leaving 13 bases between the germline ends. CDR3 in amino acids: CAYGQKRSGANVLTF. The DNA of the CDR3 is TGTGCCTACGGACAGAAGCGCTCTGGGGCCAACGTCCTGACTTTC. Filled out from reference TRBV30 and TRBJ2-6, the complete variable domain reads SQTIHQWPATLVQPVGSPLSLECTVEGTSNPNLYWYRQAAGRGLQLLFYSVGIGQISSEVPQNLSASRPQDRQFILSSKKLLLSDSGFYLCAYGQKRSGANVLTFGAGSRLTVL.

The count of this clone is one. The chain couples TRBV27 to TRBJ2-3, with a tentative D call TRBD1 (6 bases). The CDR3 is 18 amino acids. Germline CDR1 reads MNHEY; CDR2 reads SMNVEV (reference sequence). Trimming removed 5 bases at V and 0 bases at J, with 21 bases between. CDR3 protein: CASSPLLWQGLSTDTQYF. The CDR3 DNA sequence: TGTGCCAGCAGTCCCCTCTTGTGGCAGGGGTTAAGCACAGATACGCAGTATTTT.

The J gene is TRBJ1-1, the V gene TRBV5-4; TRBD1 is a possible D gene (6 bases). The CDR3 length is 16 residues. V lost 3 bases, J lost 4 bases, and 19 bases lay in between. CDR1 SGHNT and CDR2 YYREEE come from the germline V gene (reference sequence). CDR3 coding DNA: TGTGCCAGCAGCTCCGGGCCTCGCCGAGGGGGCACTGAAGCTTTCTTT. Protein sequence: CASSSGPRRGGTEAFF.

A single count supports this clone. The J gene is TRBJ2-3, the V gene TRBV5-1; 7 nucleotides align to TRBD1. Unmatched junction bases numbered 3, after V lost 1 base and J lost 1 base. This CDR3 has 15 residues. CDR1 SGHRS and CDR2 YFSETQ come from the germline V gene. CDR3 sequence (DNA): TGCGCCAGCAGCTTGCTAGGGGGCGGCACAGATACGCAGTATTTT. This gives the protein CASSLLGGGTDTQYF.

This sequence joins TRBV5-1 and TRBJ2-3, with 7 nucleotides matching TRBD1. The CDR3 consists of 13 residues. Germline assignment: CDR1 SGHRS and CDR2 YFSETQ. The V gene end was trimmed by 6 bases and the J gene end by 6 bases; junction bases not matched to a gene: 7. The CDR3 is CASMTGISDTQYF. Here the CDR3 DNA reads TGCGCCAGCATGACAGGGATTTCGGATACGCAGTATTTT.

The CDR3 nucleotides read TGTGCCAGCAGCCCCAATGCAGGTATCAACTACGAGCAGTACTTC. Translation gives CASSPNAGINYEQYF. This sequence joins TRBV7-7 and TRBJ2-7; D call uncertain. V lost 5 bases, J lost 3 bases, and 17 bases lay in between. Germline V gene sequence: CDR1 SSHAT, CDR2 FNYEAQ (reference sequence). CDR3 length: 15 residues.

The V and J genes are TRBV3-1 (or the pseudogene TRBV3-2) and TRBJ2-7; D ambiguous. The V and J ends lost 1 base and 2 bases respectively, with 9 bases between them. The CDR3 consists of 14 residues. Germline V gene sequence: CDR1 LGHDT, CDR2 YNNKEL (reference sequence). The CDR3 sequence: CASSQADTAYEQYF. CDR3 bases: TGTGCCAGCAGCCAAGCCGACACAGCCTACGAGCAGTACTTC.

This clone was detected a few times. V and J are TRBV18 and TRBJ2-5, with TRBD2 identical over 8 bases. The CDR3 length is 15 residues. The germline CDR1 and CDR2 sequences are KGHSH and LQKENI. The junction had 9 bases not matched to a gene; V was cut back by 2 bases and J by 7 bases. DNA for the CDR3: TGTGCCAGCTCACCATCTACTAGCGGCCTTACGACCCAGTACTTC. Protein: CASSPSTSGLTTQYF. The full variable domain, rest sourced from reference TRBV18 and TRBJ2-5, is NAGVMQNPRHLVRRRGQEARLRCSPMKGHSHVYWYRQLPEEGLKFMVYLQKENIIDESGMPKERFSAEFPKEGPSILRIQQVVRGDSAAYFCASSPSTSGLTTQYFGPGTRLLVL.

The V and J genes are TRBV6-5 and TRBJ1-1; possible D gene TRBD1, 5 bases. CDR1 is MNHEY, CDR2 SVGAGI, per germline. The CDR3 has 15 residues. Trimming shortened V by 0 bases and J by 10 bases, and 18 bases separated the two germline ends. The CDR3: CASSYSELGPGGAFF. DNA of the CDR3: TGTGCCAGCAGTTACTCGGAGTTAGGGCCGGGGGGAGCTTTCTTT.

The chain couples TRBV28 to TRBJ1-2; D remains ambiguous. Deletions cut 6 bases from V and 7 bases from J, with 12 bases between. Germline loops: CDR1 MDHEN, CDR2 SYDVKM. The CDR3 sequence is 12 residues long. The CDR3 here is CASSLGGGGYTF. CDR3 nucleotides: TGTGCCAGCAGCTTGGGAGGTGGTGGCTACACCTTC.

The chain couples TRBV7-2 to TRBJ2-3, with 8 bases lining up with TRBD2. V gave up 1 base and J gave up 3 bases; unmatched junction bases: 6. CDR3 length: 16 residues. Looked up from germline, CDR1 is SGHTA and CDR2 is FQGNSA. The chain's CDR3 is CASSLGPSSGTDTQYF. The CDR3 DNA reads TGTGCCAGCAGCTTAGGTCCGTCTAGCGGGACAGATACGCAGTATTTT.

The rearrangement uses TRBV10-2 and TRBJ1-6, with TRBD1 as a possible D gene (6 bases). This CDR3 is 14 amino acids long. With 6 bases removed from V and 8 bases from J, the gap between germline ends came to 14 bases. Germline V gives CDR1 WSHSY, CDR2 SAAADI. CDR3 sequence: CASRDRSSHSPLHF. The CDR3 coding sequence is TGCGCCAGCAGGGACAGATCCTCCCATTCACCCCTCCACTTT.

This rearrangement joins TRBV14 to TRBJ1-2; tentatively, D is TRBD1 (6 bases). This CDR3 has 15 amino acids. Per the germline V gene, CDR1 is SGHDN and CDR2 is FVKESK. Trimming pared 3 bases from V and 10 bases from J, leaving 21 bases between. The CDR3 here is CASSHGGGGAQAYTF. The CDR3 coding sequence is TGTGCCAGCAGCCACGGGGGCGGGGGGGCGCAAGCCTACACCTTC. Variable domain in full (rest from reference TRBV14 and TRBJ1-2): EAGVTQFPSHSVIEKGQTVTLRCDPISGHDNLYWYRRVMGKEIKFLLHFVKESKQDESGMPNNRFLAERTGGTYSTLKVQPAELEDSGVYFCASSHGGGGAQAYTFGSGTRLTVV.

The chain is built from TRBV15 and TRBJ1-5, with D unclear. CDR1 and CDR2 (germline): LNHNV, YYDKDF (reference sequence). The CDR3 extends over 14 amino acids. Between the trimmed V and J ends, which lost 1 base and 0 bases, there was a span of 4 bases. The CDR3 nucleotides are TGTGCCACCAGCAGAGGGCTTAGCAATCAGCCCCAGCATTTT. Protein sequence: CATSRGLSNQPQHF.

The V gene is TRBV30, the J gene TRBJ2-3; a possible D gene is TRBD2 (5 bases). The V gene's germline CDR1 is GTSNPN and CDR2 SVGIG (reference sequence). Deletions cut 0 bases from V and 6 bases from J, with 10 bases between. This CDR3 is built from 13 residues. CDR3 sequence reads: CAWSVRGWDTQYF. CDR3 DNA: TGTGCCTGGAGTGTACGAGGGTGGGATACGCAGTATTTT.

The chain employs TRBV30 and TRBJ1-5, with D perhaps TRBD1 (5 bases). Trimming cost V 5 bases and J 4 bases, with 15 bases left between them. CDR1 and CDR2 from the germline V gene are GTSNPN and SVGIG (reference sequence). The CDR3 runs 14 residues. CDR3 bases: TGTGCCTGGGCCTCAGGGATTGGGAATCAGCCCCAGCATTTT. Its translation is CAWASGIGNQPQHF.

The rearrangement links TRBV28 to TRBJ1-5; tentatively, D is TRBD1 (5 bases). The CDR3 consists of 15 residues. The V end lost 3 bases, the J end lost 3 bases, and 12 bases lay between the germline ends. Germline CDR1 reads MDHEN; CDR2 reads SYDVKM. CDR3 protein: CASSFAGQNNQPQHF. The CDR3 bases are TGTGCCAGCAGTTTTGCAGGGCAGAACAATCAGCCCCAGCATTTT. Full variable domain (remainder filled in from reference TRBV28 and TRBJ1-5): DVKVTQSSRYLVKRTGEKVFLECVQDMDHENMFWYRQDPGLGLRLIYFSYDVKMKEKGDIPEGYSVSREKKERFSLILESASTNQTSMYLCASSFAGQNNQPQHFGDGTRLSIL.

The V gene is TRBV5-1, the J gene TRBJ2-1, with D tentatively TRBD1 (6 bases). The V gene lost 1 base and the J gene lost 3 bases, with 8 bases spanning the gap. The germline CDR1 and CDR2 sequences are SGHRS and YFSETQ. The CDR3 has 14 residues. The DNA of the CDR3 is TGCGCCAGCAGCTTGTCACAGGGCTACAATGAGCAGTTCTTC. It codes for CASSLSQGYNEQFF.